This record looks at one T cell receptor beta chain sequence and its context. The repertoire was sequenced with immunoSEQ multiplex PCR; TCRdb's copy has only in-frame clones and lacks some. This sample has about 9,600 clones, with roughly nine tenths found just once. These data originate in a study of monozygotic twins with cystic fibrosis. The ends lost 0 bases at V and 1 base at J; junction bases unmatched: 6. This CDR3 has 16 amino acids. Germline values: CDR1 LNHDA, CDR2 SQIVND (reference sequence). This rearrangement joins TRBV19 to TRBJ2-7, with 7 bases fitting TRBD2. Material for sequencing was blood. The source is a boy aged 2 to 9 with cystic fibrosis. CDR3 DNA: TGTGCCAGTAGTATAGATCTCGAAGCGGGGTCCTACGAGCAGTACTTC. Its protein product is CASSIDLEAGSYEQYF.